These 5 T cell receptor beta chains were all obtained from the same sample, sequenced in a study of blood T cell repertoires in COVID-19. The data were produced by immunoSEQ multiplex PCR, yet TCRdb's version contains in-frame clones alone and is incomplete. The sample consists of tens of thousands of clones, about nine tenths of them appearing once. Sequences were obtained from peripheral blood. The receptors derive from an elderly woman with active COVID-19.

This chain's CDR3 is CASSQGHSGVQYF. CDR3 nucleotides: TGCGCCAGCAGCCAAGGCCATAGCGGGGTCCAGTACTTC. The rearrangement links TRBV4-3 to TRBJ2-5; 8 nucleotides line up with TRBD2. The CDR3 runs to 13 residues. J gave up 10 bases and V 1 base, and 5 bases lay outside the gene matches. CDR1 and CDR2 (germline): LGHNA, YSLEER.

This clone has just one count. V is TRBV28 and J is TRBJ1-1, with 7 bases identical to TRBD1. Germline assignment: CDR1 MDHEN and CDR2 SYDVKM. V lost 2 bases, J lost 10 bases, and 10 bases stayed unmatched. CDR3 length: 14 residues. For the CDR3, the DNA is TGTGCCAGCAGTTTAAGTAAGAGGGGGCCCGTAGCTTTCTTT. Translating it yields CASSLSKRGPVAFF.

The V gene is TRBV9, the J gene TRBJ2-3; 14 bases agree with TRBD2. CDR1 and CDR2 from the germline V gene are SGDLS and YYNGEE. The V segment lost 5 bases and the J segment 6 bases; nucleotides outside the gene matches: 8. The CDR3 is 16 amino acids. CDR3 region: CASRAGLAGEMDTQYF. CDR3 nucleotides: TGTGCCAGCAGGGCGGGACTAGCGGGAGAAATGGATACGCAGTATTTT.

This rearrangement joins TRBV5-4 to TRBJ2-3, with 9 bases fitting TRBD2. Trimming at V came to 0 bases and at J to 4 bases, leaving 9 bases not matched to a gene. The CDR3 extends over 17 amino acids. CDR1 SGHNT and CDR2 YYREEE come from the germline V gene (reference sequence). This chain's CDR3 is CASSLDGGGRVPDTQYF. The CDR3 nucleotides are TGTGCCAGCAGCTTGGATGGGGGCGGGAGGGTTCCAGATACGCAGTATTTT.

The V call is TRBV12-3 or TRBV12-4, the J call TRBJ2-4; tentative D call: TRBD1 (7 bases). The CDR3 has 13 amino acids. Trimming removed 10 bases at V and 3 bases at J, with 13 bases between. Here the CDR3 reads CATGAGGKNIQYF. DNA for the CDR3: TGTGCCACGGGAGCAGGGGGCAAAAACATTCAGTACTTC.